The 16 T cell receptor beta chains below come from one sample, sequenced in a study of cytomegalovirus exposure and HLA in healthy donors. Use of 60 Vbeta and 13 Jbeta primers characterized the PCR. Assay used: immunoSEQ multiplex PCR; TCRdb lists only in-frame clones, some missing. The table lists 110,000 to 150,000 clones, under 90% of them singletons, with more than 2% in the top ten. Sequencing was carried out using PBMCs. The origin of the receptors is a boy younger than 10 in good health and CMV-seronegative.

The V gene is TRBV7-3, the J gene TRBJ1-1; tentatively, D is TRBD1 (6 bases). Germline loops: CDR1 SGHTA, CDR2 FQGTGA. Trimming stripped 4 bases from V and 4 bases from J, with 10 bases between. There are 13 residues in the CDR3. CDR3 sequence reads: CASSSTGSTEAFF. The CDR3 nucleotides are TGTGCCAGCAGCTCCACAGGGAGCACTGAAGCTTTCTTT.

This chain joins TRBV27 and TRBJ1-5; D gene uncertain. Looked up from germline, CDR1 is MNHEY and CDR2 is SMNVEV (reference sequence). Trimming shortened V by 6 bases and J by 2 bases, and 23 bases separated the two germline ends. CDR3 size: 18 residues. This CDR3 is CASRDGGLLSAGNQPQHF. The CDR3 DNA follows: TGTGCCAGCAGGGACGGAGGCCTATTGTCAGCAGGCAATCAGCCCCAGCATTTT.

This rearrangement joins TRBV2 to TRBJ1-4, with D possibly matching TRBD1 (5 bases). CDR1 and CDR2 from the germline V gene are SNHLY and FYNNEI. Trimming shortened V by 7 bases and J by 7 bases, and 13 bases separated the two germline ends. CDR3 size: 13 residues. The CDR3 is CASNRGGSEKLFF. The CDR3 bases are TGTGCCAGCAATAGGGGCGGCAGTGAAAAACTGTTTTTT.

The CDR3 bases are TGTGCCAGCAGTGAATCTCGGAGACTGTCAAAAGCTTTCTTT. It translates to CASSESRRLSKAFF. The rearrangement joins TRBV25-1 to TRBJ1-1; D unresolved. Germline V gene sequence: CDR1 MGHDK, CDR2 SYGVNS. V was trimmed by 1 base and J by 9 bases, leaving 15 bases between them. The CDR3 extends over 14 amino acids.

The V and J genes are TRBV28 and TRBJ2-5; TRBD1 matches at 7 bases. J was trimmed by 5 bases and V by 2 bases; bases with no gene match: 14. This CDR3 contains 17 residues. Germline V gives CDR1 MDHEN, CDR2 SYDVKM. CDR3 coding DNA: TGTGCCAGCAGTTTACCCCCATCAGGGGGTTACGGTGAGACCCAGTACTTC. This sequence encodes CASSLPPSGGYGETQYF.

The rearrangement joins TRBV5-1 to TRBJ2-7; 7 bases align to TRBD1. Looked up from germline, CDR1 is SGHRS and CDR2 is YFSETQ. This CDR3 comprises 14 residues. The V segment lost 5 bases and the J segment 2 bases; nucleotides outside the gene matches: 7. The CDR3 DNA follows: TGCGCCAGCAGGAGGGTACAGGGGACCTACGAGCAGTACTTC. This codes for CASRRVQGTYEQYF.

CDR3 DNA sequence: TGTGCCAGCAGCGACCTGACAGGTAGCTCCTACGAGCAGTACTTC. Translation gives CASSDLTGSSYEQYF. The chain recombines TRBV13 with TRBJ2-7, with D perhaps matching TRBD1 (6 bases). CDR1 is PRHDT and CDR2 is FYEKMQ in the germline V gene (reference sequence). This CDR3 region has 15 residues. Trimming took 5 bases from V and 0 from J, leaving 14 bases between them.

This chain uses TRBV7-2 with TRBJ1-2, with 7 nucleotides matching TRBD1. The germline CDR1 and CDR2 sequences are SGHTA and FQGNSA. The CDR3 totals 15 residues. V was pared by 3 bases and J by 0 bases, with 4 bases of the junction left unmatched. CDR3 nucleotides: TGTGCCAGCAGCTTGGGGACAGTCTCTAACTATGGCTACACCTTC. This translates into CASSLGTVSNYGYTF.

V usage is TRBV6-5 and J usage is TRBJ2-7; the match to TRBD2 covers 13 bases. J gave up 6 bases and V 6 bases, and 8 bases lay outside the gene matches. The V gene's germline CDR1 is MNHEY and CDR2 SVGAGI. This CDR3 spans 15 amino acids. CDR3 coding DNA: TGTGCCAGCAGGGTACTAGCGGGGGGGCCTTTCGAGCAGTACTTC. Encoded protein: CASRVLAGGPFEQYF.

V usage is TRBV6-5 and J usage is TRBJ1-1; D is unclear. With 2 bases removed from V and 1 base from J, the gap between germline ends came to 8 bases. Germline CDR1 reads MNHEY; CDR2 reads SVGAGI. This CDR3 has 14 residues. DNA of the CDR3: TGTGCCAGCAGTTACAACGAGCCGAACACTGAAGCTTTCTTT. Amino acids: CASSYNEPNTEAFF.

The rearrangement joins TRBV2 to TRBJ2-5; perhaps TRBD1 as D (5 bases). Trimming pared 7 bases from V and 2 bases from J, leaving 17 bases between. Germline V gene lookup returns CDR1 SNHLY and CDR2 FYNNEI. The length of the CDR3 is 15 residues. The CDR3 reads CASTVRATIQETQYF. CDR3 DNA: TGTGCCAGCACTGTCAGGGCGACGATACAAGAGACCCAGTACTTC.

This chain uses TRBV7-6 with TRBJ1-1, with TRBD1 matching over 8 bases. In germline, CDR1 is SGHVS, CDR2 FNYEAQ. V lost 5 bases and J lost 7; bases outside the gene matches: 12. The CDR3 is 15 residues long. The CDR3 is CASSRTTGDFGEAFF. CDR3 coding DNA: TGTGCCAGCAGCAGAACGACAGGGGACTTCGGTGAAGCTTTCTTT.

The chain combines TRBV6-1 with TRBJ1-2; TRBD1 agrees at 8 bases. J lost 4 bases, V lost 5 bases, and 9 bases had no gene match. The length of the CDR3 is 15 residues. Germline values: CDR1 MNHNS, CDR2 SASEGT. The CDR3 DNA sequence: TGTGCCAGCAGTAGGGGGACAGGCAACATCTATGGCTACACCTTC. Its protein is CASSRGTGNIYGYTF.

The rearrangement joins TRBV7-2 to TRBJ1-2; 8 bases line up with TRBD1. From germline, CDR1 is SGHTA and CDR2 FQGNSA. The V segment lost 5 bases and the J segment 8 bases; nucleotides outside the gene matches: 7. The CDR3 is 13 amino acids. CDR3 sequence: CASSPPDREGYTF. The CDR3 DNA sequence: TGTGCCAGCAGCCCTCCGGACAGGGAGGGCTACACCTTC. Based on the CDR3 plus reference TRBV7-2 and TRBJ1-2, the full variable domain is GAGVSQSPSNKVTEKGKDVELRCDPISGHTALYWYRQSLGQGLEFLIYFQGNSAPDKSGLPSDRFSAERTGGSVSTLTIQRTQQEDSAVYLCASSPPDREGYTFGSGTRLTVV.

This chain links TRBV2 with TRBJ1-4; D perhaps matches TRBD1 (5 bases). Germline CDR1 SNHLY, CDR2 FYNNEI. V lost 7 bases, J lost 7 bases, and 13 bases lay in between. The CDR3 spans 13 residues. This chain's CDR3 is CASNSGSGEKLFF. Here the CDR3 DNA reads TGTGCCAGCAATTCAGGGTCGGGTGAAAAACTGTTTTTT.

This chain connects TRBV9 to TRBJ1-3; D remains unclear. The ends were cut back, 4 bases at V and 3 bases at J, with 5 bases in the middle. Germline lookup yields CDR1 SGDLS and CDR2 YYNGEE. The CDR3 is made up of 12 amino acids. CDR3 sequence (DNA): TGTGCCAGCAGCATCAGTGGAAACACCATATATTTT. Protein sequence: CASSISGNTIYF. Together with reference TRBV9 and TRBJ1-3, the CDR3 gives the full variable domain: DSGVTQTPKHLITATGQRVTLRCSPRSGDLSVYWYQQSLDQGLQFLIQYYNGEERAKGNILERFSAQQFPDLHSELNLSSLELGDSALYFCASSISGNTIYFGEGSWLTVV.